This T cell receptor (beta chain) came from a study of neoadjuvant nivolumab and ipilimumab in lung cancer. V lost 4 bases to trimming and J lost 2 bases, with 8 bases between them. This CDR3 comprises 13 residues. CDR1 is ENHRY and CDR2 is SYGVKD in the germline V gene. Method: immunoSEQ multiplex PCR; TCRdb's copy keeps in-frame clones and lacks some. The sample carries approximately 30,000 clones, just over 90% recorded once. The sequence was obtained from an adult with non-small cell lung cancer. The sample was peripheral blood, taken after neoadjuvant nivolumab, alone or with ipilimumab, at or shortly before surgery. The V call is TRBV10-3, the J call TRBJ1-2, with D uncertain. DNA of the CDR3: TGTGCCATCAGTGTTGCGACCAACTATGGCTACACCTTC. Amino acids: CAISVATNYGYTF.